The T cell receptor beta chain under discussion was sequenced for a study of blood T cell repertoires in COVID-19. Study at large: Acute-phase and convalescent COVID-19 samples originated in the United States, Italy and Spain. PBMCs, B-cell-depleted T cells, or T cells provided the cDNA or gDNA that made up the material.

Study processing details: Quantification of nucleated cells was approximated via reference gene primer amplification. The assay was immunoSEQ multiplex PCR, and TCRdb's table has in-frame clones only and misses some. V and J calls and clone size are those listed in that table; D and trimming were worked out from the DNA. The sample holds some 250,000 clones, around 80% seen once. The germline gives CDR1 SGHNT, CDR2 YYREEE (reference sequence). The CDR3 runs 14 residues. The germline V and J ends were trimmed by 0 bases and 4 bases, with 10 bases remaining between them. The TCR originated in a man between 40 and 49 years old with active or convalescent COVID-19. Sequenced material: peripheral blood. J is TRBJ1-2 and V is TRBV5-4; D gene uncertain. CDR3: CASSLEQRIYGYTF. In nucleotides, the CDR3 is TGTGCCAGCAGCTTGGAACAGAGAATCTATGGCTACACCTTC. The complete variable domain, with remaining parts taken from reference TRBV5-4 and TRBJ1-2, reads ETGVTQSPTHLIKTRGQQVTLRCSSQSGHNTVSWYQQALGQGPQFIFQYYREEENGRGNFPPRFSGLQFPNYSSELNVNALELDDSALYLCASSLEQRIYGYTFGSGTRLTVV.